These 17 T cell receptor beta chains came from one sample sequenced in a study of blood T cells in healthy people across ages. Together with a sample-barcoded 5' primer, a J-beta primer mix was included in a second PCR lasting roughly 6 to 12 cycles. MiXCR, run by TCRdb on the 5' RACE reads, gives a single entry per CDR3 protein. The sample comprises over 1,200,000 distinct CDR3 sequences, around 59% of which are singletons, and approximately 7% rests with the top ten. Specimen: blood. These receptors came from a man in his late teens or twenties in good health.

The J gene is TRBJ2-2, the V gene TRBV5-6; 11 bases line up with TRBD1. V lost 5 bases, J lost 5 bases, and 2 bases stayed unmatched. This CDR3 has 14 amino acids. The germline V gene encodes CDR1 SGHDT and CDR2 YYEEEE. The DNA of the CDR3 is TGTGCCAGCAGGGACAGGGGGCGGACCGGGGAGCTGTTTTTT. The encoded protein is CASRDRGRTGELFF. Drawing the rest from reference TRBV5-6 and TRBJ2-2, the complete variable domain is DAGVTQSPTHLIKTRGQQVTLRCSPKSGHDTVSWYQQALGQGPQFIFQYYEEEERQRGNFPDRFSGHQFPNYSSELNVNALLLGDSALYLCASRDRGRTGELFFGEGSRLTVL.

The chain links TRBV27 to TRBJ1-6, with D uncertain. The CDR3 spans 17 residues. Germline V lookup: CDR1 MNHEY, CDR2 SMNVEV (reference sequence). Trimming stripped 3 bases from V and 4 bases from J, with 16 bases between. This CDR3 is CASSLERPNRYNSPLHF. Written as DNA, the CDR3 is TGTGCCAGCAGTTTGGAAAGGCCTAATAGATATAATTCACCCCTCCACTTT.

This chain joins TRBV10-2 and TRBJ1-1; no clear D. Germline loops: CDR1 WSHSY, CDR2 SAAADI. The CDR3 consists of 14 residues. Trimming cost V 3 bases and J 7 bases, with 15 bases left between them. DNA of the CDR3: TGCGCCAGCAGTGAACCGCAGGCTGCCATTGAAGCTTTCTTT. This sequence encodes CASSEPQAAIEAFF.

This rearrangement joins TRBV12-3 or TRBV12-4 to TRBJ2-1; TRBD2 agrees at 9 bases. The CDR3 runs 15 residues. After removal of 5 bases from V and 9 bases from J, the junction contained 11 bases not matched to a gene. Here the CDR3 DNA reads TGTGCCAGCAGTATACTCGCGGGAGGGCCGGGTGAGCAGTTCTTC. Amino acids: CASSILAGGPGEQFF.

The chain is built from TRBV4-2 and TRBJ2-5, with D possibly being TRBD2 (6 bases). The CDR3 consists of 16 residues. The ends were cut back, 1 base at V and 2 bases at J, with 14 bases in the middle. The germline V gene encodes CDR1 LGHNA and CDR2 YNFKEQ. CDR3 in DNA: TGTGCCAGCAGCCAAGTGGGACTGAGAGAACAAGAGACCCAGTACTTC. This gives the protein CASSQVGLREQETQYF.

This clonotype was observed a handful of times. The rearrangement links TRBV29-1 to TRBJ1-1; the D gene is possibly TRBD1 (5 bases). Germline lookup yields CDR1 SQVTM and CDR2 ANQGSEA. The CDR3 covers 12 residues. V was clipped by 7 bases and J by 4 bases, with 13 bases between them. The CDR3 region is CSADSGGTEAFF. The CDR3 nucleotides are TGCAGCGCTGACAGCGGAGGCACTGAAGCTTTCTTT.

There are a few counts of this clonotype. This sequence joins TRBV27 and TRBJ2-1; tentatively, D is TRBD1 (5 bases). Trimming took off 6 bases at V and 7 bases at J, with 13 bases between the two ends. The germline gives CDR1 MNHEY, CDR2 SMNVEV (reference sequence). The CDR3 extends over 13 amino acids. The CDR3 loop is CASSPRESNEQFF. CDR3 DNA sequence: TGTGCCAGCAGCCCCAGGGAATCGAATGAGCAGTTCTTC.

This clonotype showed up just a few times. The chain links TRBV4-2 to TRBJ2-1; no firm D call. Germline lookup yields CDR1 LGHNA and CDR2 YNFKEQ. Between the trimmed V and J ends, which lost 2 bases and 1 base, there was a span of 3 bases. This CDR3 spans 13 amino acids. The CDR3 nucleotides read TGTGCCAGCAGCCAAACTTCCTACAATGAGCAGTTCTTC. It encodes CASSQTSYNEQFF.

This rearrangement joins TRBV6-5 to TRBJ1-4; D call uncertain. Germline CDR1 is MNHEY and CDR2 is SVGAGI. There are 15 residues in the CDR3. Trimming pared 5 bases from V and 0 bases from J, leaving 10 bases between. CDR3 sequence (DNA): TGTGCCAGCAGTAGTAAGACTGCAACTAATGAAAAACTGTTTTTT. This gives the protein CASSSKTATNEKLFF.

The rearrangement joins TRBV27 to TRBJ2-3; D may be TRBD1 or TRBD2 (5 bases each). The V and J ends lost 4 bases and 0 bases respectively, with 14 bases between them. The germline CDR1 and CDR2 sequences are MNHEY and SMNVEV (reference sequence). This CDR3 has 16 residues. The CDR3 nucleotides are TGTGCCAGCAGTTCCCGACAGCGGTCTAGCACAGATACGCAGTATTTT. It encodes CASSSRQRSSTDTQYF.

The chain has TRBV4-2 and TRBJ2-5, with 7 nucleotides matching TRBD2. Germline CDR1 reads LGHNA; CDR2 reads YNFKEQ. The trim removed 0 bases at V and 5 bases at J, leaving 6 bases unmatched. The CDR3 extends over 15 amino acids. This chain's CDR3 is CASSQDLGGSETQYF. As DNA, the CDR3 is TGTGCCAGCAGCCAAGATTTAGGCGGGAGTGAGACCCAGTACTTC.

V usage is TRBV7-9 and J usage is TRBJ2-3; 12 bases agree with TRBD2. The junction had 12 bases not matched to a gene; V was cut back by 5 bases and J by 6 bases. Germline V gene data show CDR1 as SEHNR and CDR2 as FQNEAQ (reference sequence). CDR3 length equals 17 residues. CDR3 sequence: CASSPPGLAGRMDTQYF. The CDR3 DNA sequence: TGTGCCAGCAGCCCCCCGGGACTAGCGGGCCGAATGGATACGCAGTATTTT. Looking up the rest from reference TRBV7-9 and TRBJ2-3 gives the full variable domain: DTGVSQNPRHKITKRGQNVTFRCDPISEHNRLYWYRQTLGQGPEFLTYFQNEAQLEKSRLLSDRFSAERPKGSFSTLEIQRTEQGDSAMYLCASSPPGLAGRMDTQYFGPGTRLTVL.

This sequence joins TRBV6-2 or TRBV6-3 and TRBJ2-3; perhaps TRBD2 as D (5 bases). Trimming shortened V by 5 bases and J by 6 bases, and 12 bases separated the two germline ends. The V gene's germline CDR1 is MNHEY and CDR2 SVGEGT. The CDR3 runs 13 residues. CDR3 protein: CASSALSADTQYF. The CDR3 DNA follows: TGTGCCAGCAGTGCACTTAGCGCTGATACGCAGTATTTT.

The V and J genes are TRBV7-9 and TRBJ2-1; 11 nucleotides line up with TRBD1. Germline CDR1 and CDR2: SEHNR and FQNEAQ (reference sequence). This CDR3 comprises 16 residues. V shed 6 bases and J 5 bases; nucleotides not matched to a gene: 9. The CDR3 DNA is TGTGCCAGCAGTTACCGCCGGGACAGGGGGAACAATGAGCAGTTCTTC. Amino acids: CASSYRRDRGNNEQFF.

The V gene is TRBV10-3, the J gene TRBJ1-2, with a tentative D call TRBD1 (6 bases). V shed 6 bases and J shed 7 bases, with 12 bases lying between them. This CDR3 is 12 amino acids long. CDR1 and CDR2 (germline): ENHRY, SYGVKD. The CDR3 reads CAIRSGGFGYTF. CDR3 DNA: TGTGCCATCAGATCCGGGGGCTTTGGCTACACCTTC.

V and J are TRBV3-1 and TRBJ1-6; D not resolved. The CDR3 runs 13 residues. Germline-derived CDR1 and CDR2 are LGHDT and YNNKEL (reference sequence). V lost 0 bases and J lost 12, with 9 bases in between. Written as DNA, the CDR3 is TGTGCCAGCAGCCAAGATTCAGGTTTACCCCTCCACTTT. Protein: CASSQDSGLPLHF.

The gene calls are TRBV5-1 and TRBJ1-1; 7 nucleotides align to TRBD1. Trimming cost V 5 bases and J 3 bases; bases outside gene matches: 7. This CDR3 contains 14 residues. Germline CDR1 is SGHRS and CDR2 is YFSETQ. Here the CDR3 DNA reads TGCGCCAGCAGATACCAGGGACAGCACACTGAAGCTTTCTTT. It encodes CASRYQGQHTEAFF.